Reported below is one T cell receptor (beta chain). Its antigen is still unknown. This specimen belongs to a study of CD8+ T cells in alopecia areata. Study in general: Those treated were given oral tofacitinib at 5 to 10 mg twice daily. Percent of scalp involved defined treated patients' severity scores. Study-wide results and limits: It was lesional scalp, especially alopecia totalis/universalis, that showed higher clonality than normal scalp.

cDNA prepared by RNA extraction and subsequent reverse transcription served as the template for sequencing. Clones were read by immunoSEQ multiplex PCR, and TCRdb kept only the in-frame ones, dropping some. The sample lists approximately 210,000 clones, 66% occurring once. Stated treatment: oral pan-JAK inhibitor, 5-10 mg twice daily. The germline CDR1 and CDR2 sequences are MNHEY and SVGAGI. V was shortened by 4 bases and J by 2 bases, with 17 bases between the two germline ends. The CDR3 has 16 residues. The V and J genes are TRBV6-5 and TRBJ1-1; weak D call: TRBD1 (5 bases). The TCR comes from a human donor with alopecia areata. The sequenced sample was CD4+ T cells sorted from blood, obtained between weeks 43 and 45, from a patient treated with tofacitinib. Written as DNA, the CDR3 is TGTGCCAGCAGTTTCATCTCTAACAGGAGAAACACTGAAGCTTTCTTT. Translating it yields CASSFISNRRNTEAFF.